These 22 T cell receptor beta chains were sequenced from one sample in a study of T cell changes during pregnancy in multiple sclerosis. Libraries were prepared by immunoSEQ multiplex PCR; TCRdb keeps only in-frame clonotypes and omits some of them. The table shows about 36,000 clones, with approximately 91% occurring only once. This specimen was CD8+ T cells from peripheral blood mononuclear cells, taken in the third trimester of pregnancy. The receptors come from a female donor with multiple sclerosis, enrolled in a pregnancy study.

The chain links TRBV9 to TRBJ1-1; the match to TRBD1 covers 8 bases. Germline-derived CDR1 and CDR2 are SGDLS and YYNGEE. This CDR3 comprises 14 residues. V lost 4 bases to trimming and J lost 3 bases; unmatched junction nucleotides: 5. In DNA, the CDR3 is TGTGCCAGCAGCTCTACAGGGGGAGACACTGAAGCTTTCTTT. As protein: CASSSTGGDTEAFF.

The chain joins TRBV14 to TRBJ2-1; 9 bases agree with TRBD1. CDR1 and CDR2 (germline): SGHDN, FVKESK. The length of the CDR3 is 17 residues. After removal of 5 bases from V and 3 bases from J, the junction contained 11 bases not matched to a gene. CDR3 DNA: TGTGCCAGCAGCTCGTTCGACATGACAGGGGGCTACAATGAGCAGTTCTTC. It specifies CASSSFDMTGGYNEQFF.

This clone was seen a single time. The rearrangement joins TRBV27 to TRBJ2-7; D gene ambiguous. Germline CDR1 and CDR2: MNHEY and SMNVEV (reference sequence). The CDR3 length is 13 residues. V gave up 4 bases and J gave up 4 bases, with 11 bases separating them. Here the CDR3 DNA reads TGTGCCAGCAGTTCCGGGTTAGGATACGAGCAGTACTTC. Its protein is CASSSGLGYEQYF.

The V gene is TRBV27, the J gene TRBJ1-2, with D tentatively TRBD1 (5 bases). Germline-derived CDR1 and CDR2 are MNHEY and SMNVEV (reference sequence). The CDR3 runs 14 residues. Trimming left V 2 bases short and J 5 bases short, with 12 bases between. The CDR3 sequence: CASSLGARGYGYTF. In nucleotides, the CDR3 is TGTGCCAGCAGTTTAGGTGCTCGGGGGTATGGCTACACCTTC.

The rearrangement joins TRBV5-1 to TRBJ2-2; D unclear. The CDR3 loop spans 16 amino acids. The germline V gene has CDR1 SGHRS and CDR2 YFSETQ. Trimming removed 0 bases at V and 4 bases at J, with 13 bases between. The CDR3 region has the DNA TGCGCCAGCAGCTTGGGTAATTCTTACTTCACCGGGGAGCTGTTTTTT. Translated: CASSLGNSYFTGELFF.

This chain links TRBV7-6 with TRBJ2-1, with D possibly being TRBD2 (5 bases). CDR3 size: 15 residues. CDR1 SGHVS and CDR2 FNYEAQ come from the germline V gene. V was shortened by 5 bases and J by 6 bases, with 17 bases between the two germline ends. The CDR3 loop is CASSPPGAGGNEQFF. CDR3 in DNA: TGTGCCAGCAGCCCCCCAGGAGCCGGAGGCAATGAGCAGTTCTTC. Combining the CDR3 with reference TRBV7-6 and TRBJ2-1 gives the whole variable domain GAGVSQSPRYKVTKRGQDVALRCDPISGHVSLYWYRQALGQGPEFLTYFNYEAQQDKSGLPNDRFSAERPEGSISTLTIQRTEQRDSAMYRCASSPPGAGGNEQFFGPGTRLTVL.

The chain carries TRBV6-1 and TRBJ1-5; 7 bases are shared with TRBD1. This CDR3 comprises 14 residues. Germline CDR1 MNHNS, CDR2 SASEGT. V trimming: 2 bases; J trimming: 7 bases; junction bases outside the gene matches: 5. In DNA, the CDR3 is TGTGCCAGCAGTGAACTACAGGGGAGCCAGCCCCAGCATTTT. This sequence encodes CASSELQGSQPQHF.

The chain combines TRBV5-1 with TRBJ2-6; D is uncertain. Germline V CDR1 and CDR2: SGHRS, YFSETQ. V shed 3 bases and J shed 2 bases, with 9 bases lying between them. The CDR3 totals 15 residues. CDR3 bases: TGCGCCAGCAGCTCTACTACTCCTGGGGCCAACGTCCTGACTTTC. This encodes CASSSTTPGANVLTF.

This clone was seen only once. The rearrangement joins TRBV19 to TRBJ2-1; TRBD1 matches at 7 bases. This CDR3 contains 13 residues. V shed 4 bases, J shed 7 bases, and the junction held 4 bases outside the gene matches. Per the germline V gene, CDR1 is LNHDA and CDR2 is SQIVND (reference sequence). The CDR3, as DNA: TGTGCCAGTAGTACCACCAGGGGGAATGAGCAGTTCTTC. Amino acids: CASSTTRGNEQFF.

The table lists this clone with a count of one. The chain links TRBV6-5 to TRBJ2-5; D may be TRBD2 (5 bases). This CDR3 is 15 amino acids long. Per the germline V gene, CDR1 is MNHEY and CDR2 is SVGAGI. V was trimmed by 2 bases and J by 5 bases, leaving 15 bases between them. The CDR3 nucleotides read TGTGCCAGCAGTTACAGGGAGAACCTTTGGGAGACCCAGTACTTC. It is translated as CASSYRENLWETQYF.

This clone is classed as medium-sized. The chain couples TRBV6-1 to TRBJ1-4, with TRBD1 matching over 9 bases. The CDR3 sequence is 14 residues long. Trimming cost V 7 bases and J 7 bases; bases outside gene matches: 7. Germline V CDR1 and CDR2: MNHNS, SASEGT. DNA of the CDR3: TGTGCCAGCAACCCGGGACAGGGAGTTGAAAAACTGTTTTTT. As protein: CASNPGQGVEKLFF.

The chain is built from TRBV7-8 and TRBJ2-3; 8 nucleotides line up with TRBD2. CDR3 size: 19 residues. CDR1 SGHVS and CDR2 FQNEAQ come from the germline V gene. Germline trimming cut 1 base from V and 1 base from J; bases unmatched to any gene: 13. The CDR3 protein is CASSLVESGGIRGTDTQYF. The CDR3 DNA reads TGTGCCAGCAGCTTAGTGGAGAGCGGGGGAATAAGGGGCACAGATACGCAGTATTTT.

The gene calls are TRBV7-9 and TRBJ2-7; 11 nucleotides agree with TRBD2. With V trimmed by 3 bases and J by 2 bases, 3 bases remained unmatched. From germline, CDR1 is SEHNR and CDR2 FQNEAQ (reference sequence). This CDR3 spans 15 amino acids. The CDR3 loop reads CASSLGTSGTYEQYF. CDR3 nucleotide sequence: TGTGCCAGCAGCTTGGGGACTAGCGGTACCTACGAGCAGTACTTC.

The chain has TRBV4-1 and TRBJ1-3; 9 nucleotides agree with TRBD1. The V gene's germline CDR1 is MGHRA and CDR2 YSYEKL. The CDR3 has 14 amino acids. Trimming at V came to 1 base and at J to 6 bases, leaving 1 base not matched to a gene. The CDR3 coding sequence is TGCGCCAGCAGCCAAGGACAGGGGGAAAACACCATATATTTT. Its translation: CASSQGQGENTIYF.

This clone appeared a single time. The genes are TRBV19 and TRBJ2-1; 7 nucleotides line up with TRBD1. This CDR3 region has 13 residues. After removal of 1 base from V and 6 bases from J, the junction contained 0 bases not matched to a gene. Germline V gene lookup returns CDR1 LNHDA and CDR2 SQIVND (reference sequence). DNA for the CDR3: TGTGCCAGTAGTATAGGGACAGGCAATGAGCAGTTCTTC. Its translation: CASSIGTGNEQFF.

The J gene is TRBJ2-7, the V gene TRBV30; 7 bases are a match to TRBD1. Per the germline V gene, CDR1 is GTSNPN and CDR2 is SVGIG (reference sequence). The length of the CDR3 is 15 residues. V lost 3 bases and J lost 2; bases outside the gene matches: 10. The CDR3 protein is CAWRERPGGTYEQYF. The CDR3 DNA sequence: TGTGCCTGGAGGGAGCGGCCAGGGGGAACCTACGAGCAGTACTTC.

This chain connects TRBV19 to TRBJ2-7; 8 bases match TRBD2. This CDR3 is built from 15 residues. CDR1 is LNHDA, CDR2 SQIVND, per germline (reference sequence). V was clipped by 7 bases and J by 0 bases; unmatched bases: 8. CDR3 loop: CASKSLLADSYEQYF. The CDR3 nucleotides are TGTGCCAGTAAGTCGCTACTAGCGGACTCCTACGAGCAGTACTTC. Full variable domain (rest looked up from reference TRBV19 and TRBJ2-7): DGGITQSPKYLFRKEGQNVTLSCEQNLNHDAMYWYRQDPGQGLRLIYYSQIVNDFQKGDIAEGYSVSREKKESFPLTVTSAQKNPTAFYLCASKSLLADSYEQYFGPGTRLTVT.

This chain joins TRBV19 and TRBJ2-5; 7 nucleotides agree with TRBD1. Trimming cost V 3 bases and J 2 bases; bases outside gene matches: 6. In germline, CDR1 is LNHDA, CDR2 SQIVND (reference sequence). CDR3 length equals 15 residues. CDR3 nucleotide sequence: TGTGCCAGTAGTATCCTCGGGACAGCACAAGAGACCCAGTACTTC. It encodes CASSILGTAQETQYF.

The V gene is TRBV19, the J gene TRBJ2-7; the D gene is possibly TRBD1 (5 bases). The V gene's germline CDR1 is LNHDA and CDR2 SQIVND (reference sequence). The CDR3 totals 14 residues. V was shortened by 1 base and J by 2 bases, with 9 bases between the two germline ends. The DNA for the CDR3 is TGTGCCAGTAGTATAGGTCAGGGAACCTACGAGCAGTACTTC. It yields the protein CASSIGQGTYEQYF.

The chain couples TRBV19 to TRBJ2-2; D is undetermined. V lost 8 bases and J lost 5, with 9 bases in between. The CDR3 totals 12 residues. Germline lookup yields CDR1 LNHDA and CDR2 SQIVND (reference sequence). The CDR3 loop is CASLDGTGELFF. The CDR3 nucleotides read TGTGCCAGTTTAGATGGTACCGGGGAGCTGTTTTTT.

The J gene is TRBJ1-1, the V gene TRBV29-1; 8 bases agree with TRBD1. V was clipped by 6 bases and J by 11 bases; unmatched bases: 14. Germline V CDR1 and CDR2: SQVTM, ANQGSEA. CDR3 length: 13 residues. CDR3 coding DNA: TGCAGCGTGATCTACGGACAGGGCGGATTGGCTTTCTTT. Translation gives CSVIYGQGGLAFF.

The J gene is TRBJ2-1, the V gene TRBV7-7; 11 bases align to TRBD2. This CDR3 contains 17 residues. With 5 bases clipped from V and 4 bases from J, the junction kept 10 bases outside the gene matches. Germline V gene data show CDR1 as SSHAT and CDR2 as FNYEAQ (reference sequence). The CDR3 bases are TGTGCCAGCAGCCTAAACAGACTAGCGGGGCCATACAATGAGCAGTTCTTC. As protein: CASSLNRLAGPYNEQFF.